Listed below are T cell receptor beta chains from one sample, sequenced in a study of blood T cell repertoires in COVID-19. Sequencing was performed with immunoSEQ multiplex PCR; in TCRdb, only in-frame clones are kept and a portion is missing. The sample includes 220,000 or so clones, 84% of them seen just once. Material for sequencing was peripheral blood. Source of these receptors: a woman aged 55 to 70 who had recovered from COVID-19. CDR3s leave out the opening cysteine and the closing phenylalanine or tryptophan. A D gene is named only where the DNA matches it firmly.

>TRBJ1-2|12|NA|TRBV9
ASSVAGDLFGYT
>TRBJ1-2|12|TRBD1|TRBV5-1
ASSPADRGRGYT
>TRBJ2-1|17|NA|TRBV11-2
ASSLDRRGREGSYNEQF
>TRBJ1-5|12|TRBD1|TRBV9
ASSVGTGNQPQH
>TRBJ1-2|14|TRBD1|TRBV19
ASSIDLTGFGYGYT
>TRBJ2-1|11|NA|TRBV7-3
ASSSSGDHEQF
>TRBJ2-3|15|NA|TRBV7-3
ASSNHFLGGVTDTQY
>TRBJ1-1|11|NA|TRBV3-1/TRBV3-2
ASSQTENTEAF
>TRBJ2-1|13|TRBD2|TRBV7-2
ASSFGGAISHEQF
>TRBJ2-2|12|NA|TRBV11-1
ASSFSRGTGELF
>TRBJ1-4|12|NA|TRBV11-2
ASSLARAGEKLF
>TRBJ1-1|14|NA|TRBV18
ASSPPLGIPDTEAF
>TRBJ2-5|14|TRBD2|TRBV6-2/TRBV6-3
ASSKGLAGGRETQY
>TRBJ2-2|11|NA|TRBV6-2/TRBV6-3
ASSFYNTGELF
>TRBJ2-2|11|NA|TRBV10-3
AISALVGGELF
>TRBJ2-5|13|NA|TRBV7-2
ASSLAGGPVETQY
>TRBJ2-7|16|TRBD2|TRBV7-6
ASSLLSGLAGGSYEQY
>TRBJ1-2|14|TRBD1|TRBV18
ASSLNVRTGSYGYT
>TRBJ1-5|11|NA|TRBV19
ASRRSSNQPQH
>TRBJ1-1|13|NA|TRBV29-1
SVEVNGYMNTEAF
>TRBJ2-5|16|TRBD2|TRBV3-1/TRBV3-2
ASSQDMPGIAGLETQY
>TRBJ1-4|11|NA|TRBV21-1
ASSETGSGKLF
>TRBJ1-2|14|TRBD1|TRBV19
ASTRTGGSSSYGYT
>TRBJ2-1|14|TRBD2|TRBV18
ASSPWSGGSYNEQF
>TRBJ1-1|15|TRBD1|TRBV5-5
ASSPPPTGLMNTEAF
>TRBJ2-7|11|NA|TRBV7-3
ASSPPGSYEQY
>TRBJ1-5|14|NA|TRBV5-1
ASSLGSGDSNQPQH
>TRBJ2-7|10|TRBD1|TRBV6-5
ASWDRGNEQY
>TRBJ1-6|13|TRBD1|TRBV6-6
ASSSTEGAYSPLH
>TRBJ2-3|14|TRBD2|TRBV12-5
ASSSSGAVQVDTQY
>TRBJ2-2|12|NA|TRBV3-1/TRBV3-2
ASSQVMRQGELF
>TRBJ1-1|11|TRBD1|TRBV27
ASSPHRGGRAF
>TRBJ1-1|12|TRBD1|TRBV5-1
ASSKIQGDTEAF
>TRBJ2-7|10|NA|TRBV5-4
ASSSYNSEQY
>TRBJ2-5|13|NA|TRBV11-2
ASSLDSRAWETQY
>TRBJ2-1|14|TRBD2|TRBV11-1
ASSRAGLGSYNEQF
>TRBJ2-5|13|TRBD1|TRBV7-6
ASSPRDSVQETQY
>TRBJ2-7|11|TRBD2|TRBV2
ASTWDYRYEQY
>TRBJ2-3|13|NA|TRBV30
AWNPPSEGTDTQY